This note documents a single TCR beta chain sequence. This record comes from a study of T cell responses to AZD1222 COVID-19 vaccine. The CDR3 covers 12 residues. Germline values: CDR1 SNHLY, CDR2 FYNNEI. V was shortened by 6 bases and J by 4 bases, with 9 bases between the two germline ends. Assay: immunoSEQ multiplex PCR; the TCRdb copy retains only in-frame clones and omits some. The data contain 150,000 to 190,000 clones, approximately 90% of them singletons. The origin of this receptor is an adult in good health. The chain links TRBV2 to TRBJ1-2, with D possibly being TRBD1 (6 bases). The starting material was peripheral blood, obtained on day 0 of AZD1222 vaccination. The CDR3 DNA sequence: TGTGCCAGCAGCCAGGGGACCTATGGCTACACCTTC. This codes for CASSQGTYGYTF.